Described below is a single TCR beta chain sequence and its context. Methods used by the authors: Nucleated cell number was recorded as an estimate derived from reference gene primer amplification. TCRdb's copy holds only in-frame clones and misses some; the assay was immunoSEQ multiplex PCR. V, J and clone size were drawn from that table, and D and trimming were deduced from the DNA. Of more than 15,000 clones listed, under 95% were seen once; the top ten hold about 4%. The V gene lost 4 bases and the J gene lost 0 bases, with 14 bases spanning the gap. The CDR3 sequence is 15 residues long. The germline V gene encodes CDR1 SGHKS and CDR2 YYEKEE (reference sequence). The entry originates in a study of blood T cell repertoires in COVID-19.

The specimen was peripheral blood. The chain is built from TRBV5-5 and TRBJ2-7; the D is unclear. This receptor was identified in a human donor in a cohort sampled during active COVID-19. CDR3 in amino acids: CASSPNLDSSYEQYF. The CDR3 nucleotides are TGTGCCAGCAGCCCCAACCTAGATAGCTCCTACGAGCAGTACTTC. The whole variable domain, remainder taken from reference TRBV5-5 and TRBJ2-7, is DAGVTQSPTHLIKTRGQQVTLRCSPISGHKSVSWYQQVLGQGPQFIFQYYEKEERGRGNFPDRFSARQFPNYSSELNVNALLLGDSALYLCASSPNLDSSYEQYFGPGTRLTVT.